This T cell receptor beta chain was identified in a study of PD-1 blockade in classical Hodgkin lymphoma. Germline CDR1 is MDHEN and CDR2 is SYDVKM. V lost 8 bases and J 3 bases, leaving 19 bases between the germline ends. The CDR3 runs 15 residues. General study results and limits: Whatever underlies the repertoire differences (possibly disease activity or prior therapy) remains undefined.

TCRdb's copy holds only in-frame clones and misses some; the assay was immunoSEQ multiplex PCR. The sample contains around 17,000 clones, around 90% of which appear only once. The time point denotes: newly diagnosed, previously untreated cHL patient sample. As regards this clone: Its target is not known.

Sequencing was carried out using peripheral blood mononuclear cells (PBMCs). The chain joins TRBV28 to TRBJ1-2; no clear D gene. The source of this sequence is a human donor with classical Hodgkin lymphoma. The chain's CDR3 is CASQGSSPHYYGYTF. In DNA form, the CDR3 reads TGTGCCAGCCAAGGCTCCTCCCCCCACTACTATGGCTACACCTTC.